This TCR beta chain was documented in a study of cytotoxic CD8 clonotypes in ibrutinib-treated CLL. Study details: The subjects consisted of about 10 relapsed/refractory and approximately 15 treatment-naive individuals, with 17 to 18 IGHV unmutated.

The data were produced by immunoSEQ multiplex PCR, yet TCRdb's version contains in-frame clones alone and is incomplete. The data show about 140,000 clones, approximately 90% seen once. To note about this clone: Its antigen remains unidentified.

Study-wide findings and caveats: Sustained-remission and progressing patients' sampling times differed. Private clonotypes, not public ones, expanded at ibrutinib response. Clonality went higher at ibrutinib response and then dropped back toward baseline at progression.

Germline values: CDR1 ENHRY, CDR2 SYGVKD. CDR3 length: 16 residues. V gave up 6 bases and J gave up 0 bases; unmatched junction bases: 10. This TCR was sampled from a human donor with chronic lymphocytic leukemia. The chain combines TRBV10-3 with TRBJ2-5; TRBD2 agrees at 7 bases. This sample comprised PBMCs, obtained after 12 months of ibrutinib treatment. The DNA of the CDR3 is TGTGCCATCAGCCGCGCGCCTGGGGGGGACCAAGAGACCCAGTACTTC. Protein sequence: CAISRAPGGDQETQYF.